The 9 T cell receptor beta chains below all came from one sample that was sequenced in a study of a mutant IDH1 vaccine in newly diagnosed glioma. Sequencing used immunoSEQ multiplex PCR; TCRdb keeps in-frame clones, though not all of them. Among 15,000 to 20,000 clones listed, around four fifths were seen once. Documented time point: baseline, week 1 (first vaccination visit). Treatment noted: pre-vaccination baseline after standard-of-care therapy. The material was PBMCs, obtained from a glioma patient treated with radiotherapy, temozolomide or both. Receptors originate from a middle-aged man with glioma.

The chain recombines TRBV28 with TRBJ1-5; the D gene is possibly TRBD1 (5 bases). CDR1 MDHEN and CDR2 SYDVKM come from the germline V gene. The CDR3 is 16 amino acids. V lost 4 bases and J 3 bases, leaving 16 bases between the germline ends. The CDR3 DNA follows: TGTGCCAGCAGTTGGGACGGGACGGAATACAATCAGCCCCAGCATTTT. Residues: CASSWDGTEYNQPQHF.

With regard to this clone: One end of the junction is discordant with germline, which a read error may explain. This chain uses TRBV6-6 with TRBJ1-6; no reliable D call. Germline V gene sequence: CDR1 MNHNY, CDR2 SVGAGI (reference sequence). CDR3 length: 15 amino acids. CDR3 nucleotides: TGTGCCAGCAGTTATGGACCGGCGACGGCTTCACCCCTCTACTTT. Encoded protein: CASSYGPATASPLYF.

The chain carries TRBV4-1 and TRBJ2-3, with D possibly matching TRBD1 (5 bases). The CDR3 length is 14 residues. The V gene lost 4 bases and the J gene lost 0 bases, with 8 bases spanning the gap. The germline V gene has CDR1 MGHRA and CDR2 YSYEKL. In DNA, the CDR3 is TGCGCCAGCAGCCCGACAGCAAGCACAGATACGCAGTATTTT. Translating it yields CASSPTASTDTQYF.

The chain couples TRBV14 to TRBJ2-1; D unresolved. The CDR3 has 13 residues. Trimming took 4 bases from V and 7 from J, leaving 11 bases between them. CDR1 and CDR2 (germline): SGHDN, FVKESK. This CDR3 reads CASSLQWSNEQFF. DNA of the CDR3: TGTGCCAGCAGCCTCCAATGGTCGAATGAGCAGTTCTTC.

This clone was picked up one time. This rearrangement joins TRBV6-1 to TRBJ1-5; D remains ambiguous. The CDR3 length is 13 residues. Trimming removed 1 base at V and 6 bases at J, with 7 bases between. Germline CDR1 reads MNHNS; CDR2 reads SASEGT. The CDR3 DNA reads TGTGCCAGCAGTGAAGAAGGGATTCAGCCCCAGCATTTT. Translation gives CASSEEGIQPQHF.

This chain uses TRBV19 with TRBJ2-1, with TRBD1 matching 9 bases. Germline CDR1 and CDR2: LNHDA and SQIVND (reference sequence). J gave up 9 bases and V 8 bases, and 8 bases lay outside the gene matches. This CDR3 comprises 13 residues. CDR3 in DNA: TGTGCCAGTTGCCGGGACAGGGCCGGTGAGCAGTTCTTC. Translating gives CASCRDRAGEQFF.

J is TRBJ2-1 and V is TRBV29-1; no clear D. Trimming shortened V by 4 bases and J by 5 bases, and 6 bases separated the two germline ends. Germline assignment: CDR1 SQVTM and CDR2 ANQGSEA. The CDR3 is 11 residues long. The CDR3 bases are TGCAGCGTTGGGGCAGACAATGAGCAGTTCTTC. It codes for CSVGADNEQFF.

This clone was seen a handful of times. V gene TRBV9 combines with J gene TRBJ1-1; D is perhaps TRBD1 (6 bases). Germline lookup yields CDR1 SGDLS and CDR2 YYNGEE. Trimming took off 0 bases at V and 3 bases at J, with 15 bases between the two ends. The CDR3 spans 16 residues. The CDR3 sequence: CASSVAGGALDTEAFF. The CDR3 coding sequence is TGTGCCAGCAGCGTAGCTGGGGGGGCATTGGACACTGAAGCTTTCTTT.

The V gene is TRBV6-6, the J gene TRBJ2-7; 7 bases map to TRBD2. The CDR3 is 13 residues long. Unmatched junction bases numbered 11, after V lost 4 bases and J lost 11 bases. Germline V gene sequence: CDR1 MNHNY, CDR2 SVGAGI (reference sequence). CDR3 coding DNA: TGTGCCAGCAGTTTTTCGGGGGGTCGTTTAGAGTACGTC. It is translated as CASSFSGGRLEYV.